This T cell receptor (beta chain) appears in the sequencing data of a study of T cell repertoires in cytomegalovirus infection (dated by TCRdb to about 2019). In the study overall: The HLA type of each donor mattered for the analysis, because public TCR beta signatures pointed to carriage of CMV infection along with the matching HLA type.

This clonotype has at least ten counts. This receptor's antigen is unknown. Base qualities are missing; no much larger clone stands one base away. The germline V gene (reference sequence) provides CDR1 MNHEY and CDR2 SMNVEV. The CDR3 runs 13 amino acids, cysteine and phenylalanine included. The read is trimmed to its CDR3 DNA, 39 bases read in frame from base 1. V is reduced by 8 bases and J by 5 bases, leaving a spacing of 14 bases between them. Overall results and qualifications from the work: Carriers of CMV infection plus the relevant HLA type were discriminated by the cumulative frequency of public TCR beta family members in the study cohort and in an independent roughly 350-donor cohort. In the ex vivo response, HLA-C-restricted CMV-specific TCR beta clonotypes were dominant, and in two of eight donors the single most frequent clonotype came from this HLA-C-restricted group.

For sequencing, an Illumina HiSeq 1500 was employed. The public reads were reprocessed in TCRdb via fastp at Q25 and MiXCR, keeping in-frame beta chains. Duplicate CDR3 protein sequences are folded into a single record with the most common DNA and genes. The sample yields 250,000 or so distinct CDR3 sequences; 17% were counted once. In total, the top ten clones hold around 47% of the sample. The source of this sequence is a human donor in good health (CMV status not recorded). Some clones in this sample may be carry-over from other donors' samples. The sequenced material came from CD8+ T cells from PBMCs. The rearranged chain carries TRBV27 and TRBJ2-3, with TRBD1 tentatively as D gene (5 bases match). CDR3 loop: CASRQQGVDTQYF. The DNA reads TGTGCCAGCCGACAGCAAGGGGTAGATACGCAGTATTTT.